The sequence of this T cell receptor beta chain was determined in a study of cytomegalovirus exposure and HLA in healthy donors. With 60 Vbeta and 13 Jbeta primers, the PCR was carried out. Assay used: immunoSEQ multiplex PCR; TCRdb lists only in-frame clones, some missing. The sample has about 140,000 clones; around 82% are singletons. Germline-derived CDR1 and CDR2 are SGHVS and FQNEAQ. V was clipped by 5 bases and J by 4 bases; unmatched bases: 8. The CDR3 totals 15 residues. This clone was found a few times. This sequence was found in a man aged 50 to 60 in good health and CMV-seronegative. What was sequenced was PBMCs. The chain recombines TRBV7-8 with TRBJ1-1, with TRBD1 identical over 9 bases. The CDR3 bases are TGTGCCAGCAGCAACCTACAGACAGGGGGCACTGAAGCTTTCTTT. It translates to CASSNLQTGGTEAFF. The variable domain in full, with the rest retrieved from reference TRBV7-8 and TRBJ1-1, is GAGVSQSPRYKVAKRGQDVALRCDPISGHVSLFWYQQALGQGPEFLTYFQNEAQLDKSGLPSDRFFAERPEGSVSTLKIQRTQQEDSAVYLCASSNLQTGGTEAFFGQGTRLTVV.